This T cell receptor beta chain was obtained from a study of control samples from healthy donors and cancer patients. To note about this clone: Other DNA sequences within the sample encode an identical CDR3.

Trimming left V 0 bases short and J 0 bases short, with 6 bases between. This CDR3 is built from 15 residues. From germline, CDR1 is KGHSH and CDR2 LQKENI. Produced via immunoSEQ multiplex PCR; TCRdb's table is partial and in-frame only. The sample records about 180,000 clones, nearly 90% being singletons. The chain employs TRBV18 and TRBJ1-3; unclear D gene. The source material was blood. The TCR originated in a woman in her 50s in good health. CDR3 region: CASSPPASSGNTIYF. The CDR3, as DNA: TGTGCCAGCTCACCACCAGCGAGCTCTGGAAACACCATATATTTT.